Shown below are 5 T cell receptor beta chains from a single sample sequenced in a study of shared clonotypes between healthy human individuals (dated by TCRdb to 2020 to 2022). Receptor amplification or capture employed the immunoSEQ multiplex PCR assay. TCRdb took over this immuneACCESS table, retaining in-frame rearrangements with V and J assigned. Such tables are incomplete; in checked studies, under half of the missing clones stem from an unresolved V gene, and the remainder is unexplained. The sample table lists around 600,000 clones, 90% to 95% of them with a count of one. The biggest ten clones account for over 0.1% of the sample. CD8 naive samples were obtained by positive selection for CCR7 among CD45RO-negative cells, yielding a CD45RA+CCR7+ population from which TemRA cells were excluded. The sequencing sample was made of naive CD8+ T cells sorted from blood. The cell subset or site tag for this specimen amounts to: CD45RA+CCR7+. Receptors originate from a woman in her twenties or thirties in good health.

Only one count was recorded for this clone. V gene TRBV27 combines with J gene TRBJ2-2; 7 nucleotides line up with TRBD2. The V gene end was trimmed by 2 bases and the J gene end by 6 bases; junction bases not matched to a gene: 6. CDR3 length equals 15 residues. Germline V CDR1 and CDR2: MNHEY, SMNVEV (reference sequence). The CDR3 loop reads CASSLEKLASGELFF. For the CDR3, the DNA is TGTGCCAGCAGTTTAGAAAAACTAGCGTCCGGGGAGCTGTTTTTT.

The V gene is TRBV27, the J gene TRBJ2-6; 7 bases line up with TRBD1. With V trimmed by 6 bases and J by 4 bases, 12 bases remained unmatched. The CDR3 runs to 17 residues. The germline gives CDR1 MNHEY, CDR2 SMNVEV (reference sequence). CDR3 in DNA: TGTGCCAGCAGCCCCCGGGACAGCCTGGTGGGGGCCAACGTCCTGACTTTC. As protein: CASSPRDSLVGANVLTF.

This clone was observed once. This sample includes further DNA sequences coding for the same CDR3. The chain employs TRBV27 and TRBJ2-1; 7 nucleotides agree with TRBD2. The CDR3 runs 15 residues. Germline lookup yields CDR1 MNHEY and CDR2 SMNVEV (reference sequence). V shed 5 bases and J 4 bases; nucleotides not matched to a gene: 8. CDR3 sequence (DNA): TGTGCCAGCAGTCCGTTAGCGGGTACTTACAATGAGCAGTTCTTC. Its translation is CASSPLAGTYNEQFF.

This rearrangement joins TRBV7-8 to TRBJ2-5; 8 nucleotides match TRBD2. CDR1 is SGHVS, CDR2 FQNEAQ, per germline. The CDR3 has 17 residues. With 1 base clipped from V and 4 bases from J, the junction kept 11 bases outside the gene matches. The chain's CDR3 is CASSLGFPAGDRETQYF. The CDR3 DNA is TGTGCCAGCAGCTTAGGGTTCCCAGCGGGAGACCGAGAGACCCAGTACTTC.

This rearrangement joins TRBV7-9 to TRBJ2-1; D gene ambiguous. The CDR3 runs to 13 residues. The V end lost 1 base, the J end lost 10 bases, and 11 bases lay between the germline ends. Per the germline V gene, CDR1 is SEHNR and CDR2 is FQNEAQ (reference sequence). The CDR3 DNA reads TGTGCCAGCAGCTTAGGTGGGTTACAAGAGCAGTTCTTC. Translated: CASSLGGLQEQFF.